This TCR beta chain originates from a study of blood T cell repertoires in COVID-19. About the study: PBMCs, B-cell-depleted T cells, or T cells were the source of the cDNA or gDNA that made up the material.

In the authors' workflow: The authors estimated nucleated cell counts from reference gene primer amplification. TCRdb's copy holds only in-frame clones and misses some; the assay was immunoSEQ multiplex PCR. V and J calls and clone size are those listed in that table; D and trimming were worked out from the DNA. The data hold some 180,000 clones, with 88% observed a single time. The trim removed 6 bases at V and 6 bases at J, leaving 19 bases unmatched. This CDR3 spans 17 amino acids. Per germline, CDR1 MNHEY and CDR2 SVGEGT. The source is a man aged 45-65 years who had recovered from COVID-19. Input material: peripheral blood. The rearrangement links TRBV6-2 or TRBV6-3 to TRBJ2-7; TRBD1 aligns across 8 bases. The CDR3 sequence: CASSRSSETGVSGEQYF. The CDR3 DNA sequence: TGTGCCAGCAGCCGTTCCTCTGAGACAGGGGTCTCGGGCGAGCAGTACTTC.